This paragraph reports one T cell receptor (beta chain). Its specific antigen is unknown. No per-base quality is available; no much larger clone lies one base away. TCR CDR3 regions were amplified from genomic DNA by multiplex PCR using the deep immunoSEQ assay. For each cell subset, the extracted genomic DNA was distributed evenly across all wells of several immunoSEQ 96-well plates, and each plate served as one replicate. For sorted subsets, each replicate PCR was loaded with 200 ng genomic DNA, equivalent to some 27,000 T cell genomes. Purified libraries were measured with a Qubit 3.0 fluorometer, size-checked on a Bioanalyzer 2100, and measured again with the KAPA Library Quantification kit. Every immunoSEQ 96-well plate was sequenced on a dedicated single-read 150-cycle Illumina NextSeq 550 flow cell. The authors' analysis ran thus. Because the immunoSEQ output included only junctional sequences and no quality scores, the filtering could not be the same as the filtering used for full-length reads. To assign V/J genes and CDR3, sequences were annotated using PyIR, a Python wrapper for IgBLAST v1.9, with IMGT germline references. Reads with weak V/J assignments (E-value above 1e-6), missing CDR3, stop codons, out-of-frame junctions, or ambiguous translated residues were removed. A V3J clonotype was defined by an identical inferred V gene, J gene, and CDR3 amino acid sequence. Percentage overlap between repertoires was calculated by dividing the number of shared unique clonotypes by the size of the smaller repertoire. Richness of each repertoire was evaluated using RTK rarefaction, the Chao1 estimator, and Recon v2.1 estimates of unobserved clonotypes. Generation probabilities were computed with OLGA for all TCRbeta clonotypes obtained by the gDNA method from a handful of donors. TCRdb carries this immuneACCESS record with in-frame sequences only. Its versions omit some clonotypes, under half of them owing to an unresolved V gene in the studies checked, with the rest unexplained. V and J calls and clone size are copied from that table; D and trimming were computed from the DNA. In all, the sample holds 550,000 to 850,000 clones, and roughly 72% of those were seen once. More than 1.5% of the sample goes to the ten largest clones.

This entry belongs to a study of shared clonotypes between healthy human individuals (dated by TCRdb to 2018 to 2020). At the level of the whole study: Three men and two women, aged 18 to 49 years, made up the cohort. For each donor, CD4 naive and CD4 memory were each given three plates, CD8 naive was given two plates, and CD8 memory was given one plate. Different laboratories and diverse techniques were used to prepare libraries and sequence TCR repertoires, to increase sequencing depth and limit assay-specific biases. Leukapheresis yielded between about 0.85 and 10 billion PBMCs per donor. To estimate repertoire size and how much clonotype sharing occurs between individuals, the study deeply sequenced the blood TCR repertoires of five healthy adults. On the study overall, not on this receptor specifically: Estimated clonotype richness was generally larger for naive than for memory subsets. Based on pairwise subsampling, the degree of clonotype sharing among donors was expected to be affected by sequencing depth. Across several donors, around 5% of naive CD4, roughly 3.8% of naive CD8, 2% to 2.5% of memory CD4, and approximately 0.4% of memory CD8 clonotypes were shared. Because the study included only a small number of donors, the genetic and exposure-history diversity represented was limited. Clonotypes shared by all four sorted-subset donors showed higher generation probabilities than non-shared clonotypes. Sampling was restricted to blood, and TCR repertoires in tissue are likely to differ from TCR repertoires in blood. Rarefaction of sorted-subset datasets indicated incomplete sequencing despite the large sequencing depth.

The donors were healthy, HIV-negative adults with no recently reported acute infections or vaccinations. Only Caucasian adults living in Nashville, Tennessee, USA were represented among the donors. CD4+ T cells were enriched by magnetic negative selection; naive cells were then positively selected on CD45RA, and the negative fraction formed the memory subset. After blood collection by leukapheresis, PBMCs were isolated using Ficoll-Histopaque density gradient centrifugation and then cryopreserved in the vapor phase of liquid nitrogen. Analytical flow cytometry was used to check the purity and quantity of every magnetically sorted T cell population. Genomic DNA was isolated from each sorted fraction and quantified by UV absorbance on a Nanodrop 2000c. The CDR3 covers 11 residues, taking in both the cysteine and the phenylalanine. Kept here is only the CDR3 DNA, which spans 33 bases and is read in frame from base 1. V loses 7 bases, J loses 2 bases, and the germline ends lie 6 bases apart. CDR1 and CDR2 are read off the germline V gene as SGHRS and YFSETQ.

Recombination linked TRBV5-1 to TRBJ2-5, with the identity of the D gene unclear. The sequencing sample was made of memory CD4+ T cells sorted from blood. The cell subset or site label of this sample denotes: CD45RA-negative fraction. The receptor was derived from a young woman in good health. Here is the DNA: TGCGCCAGCTACAGTCAAGAGACCCAGTACTTC. This gives the protein CASYSQETQYF.